This T cell receptor (beta chain) stems from a study of cytomegalovirus exposure and HLA in healthy donors. Findings and caveats of the study: Cytomegalovirus association was listed for approximately 150 TCR beta chains.

V lost 0 bases and J 4 bases, leaving 17 bases between the germline ends. Germline V gives CDR1 MGHRA, CDR2 YSYEKL. The CDR3 has 17 residues. PCR primers comprised 60 Vbeta and 13 Jbeta primers. The protocol was immunoSEQ multiplex PCR, while the TCRdb copy is restricted to in-frame clones and leaves out a portion. The data hold about 180,000 clones, with 76% observed a single time. Regarding this clone: Its antigen is currently unknown.

V is TRBV4-1 and J is TRBJ2-3, with D perhaps matching TRBD1 (6 bases). The sequenced sample consisted of PBMCs. This receptor was obtained from a woman in her twenties or thirties in good health and CMV-seropositive. CDR3 in amino acids: CASSQDHQGSLSDTQYF. CDR3 nucleotide sequence: TGCGCCAGCAGCCAAGATCACCAGGGGAGTCTCTCAGATACGCAGTATTTT.